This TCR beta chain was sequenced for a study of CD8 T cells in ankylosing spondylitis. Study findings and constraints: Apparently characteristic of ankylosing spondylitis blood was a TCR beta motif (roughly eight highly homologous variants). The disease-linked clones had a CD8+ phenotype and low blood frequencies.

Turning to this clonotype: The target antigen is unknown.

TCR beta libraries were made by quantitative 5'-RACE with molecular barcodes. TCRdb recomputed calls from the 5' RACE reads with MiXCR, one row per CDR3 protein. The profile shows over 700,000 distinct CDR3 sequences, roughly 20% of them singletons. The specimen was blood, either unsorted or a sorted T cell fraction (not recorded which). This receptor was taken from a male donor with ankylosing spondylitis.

DNA for the CDR3: TGTGCCAGCAGCCAAGAGCAACAGTGGGGTTTTGCAACTAATGAAAAACTGTTTTTT. Translated: CASSQEQQWGFATNEKLFF. The gene calls are TRBV3-1 and TRBJ1-4; D is uncertain. V dropped 0 bases and J dropped 0 bases, with 17 bases sitting between them. The CDR3 length is 19 residues. CDR1 and CDR2 from the germline V gene are LGHDT and YNNKEL (reference sequence).